This paragraph reports one TCR beta chain. Its target is not known. The sample originates from a study of OX40 agonist ivuxolimab in advanced cancers. Study background: At doses from 0.01 to 10 mg/kg, patients were given intravenous ivuxolimab every 2 weeks.

Study outcomes and limitations: Determination of antigen specificity was not performed for the expanded peripheral T cells.

Germline CDR1 is LGHNA and CDR2 is YNFKEQ. The CDR3 is 17 amino acids. Losses at the gene ends were 2 bases for V and 1 base for J; bases not matched to a gene: 7. Sequencing used immunoSEQ multiplex PCR; TCRdb keeps in-frame clones, though not all of them. The table lists about 61,000 clones, 86% of them singletons. The material was CD4+ or CD8+ T cells sorted from blood, obtained in a trial of the OX40 agonist ivuxolimab. The chain carries TRBV4-2 and TRBJ2-3; 9 bases match TRBD1. The clonotype comes from an adult with an advanced solid tumor such as melanoma, head and neck, liver or kidney cancer. The CDR3: CASSQPNRGRGTDTQYF. CDR3 in DNA: TGTGCCAGCAGCCAACCCAACAGGGGGCGCGGCACAGATACGCAGTATTTT.